This T cell receptor beta chain was identified in a study of T cell responses to AZD1222 COVID-19 vaccine. Study findings and constraints: CD4 TCRs covered the whole spike, strongest at regions 160-218 and 743-854. The breadth and depth of Spike-specific TCRs increased once two AZD1222 doses had been given. There were mostly white British donors and more females than males, and clonal diversity was possibly underestimated.

The repertoire was sequenced with immunoSEQ multiplex PCR; TCRdb's copy has only in-frame clones and lacks some. The sample contains roughly 120,000 clones, around 83% of which appear only once. Regarding this clone: Its antigen is undetermined.

Trimming pared 6 bases from V and 10 bases from J, leaving 16 bases between. This CDR3 has 14 residues. Germline V lookup: CDR1 MNHEY, CDR2 SMNVEV (reference sequence). The sequenced sample was peripheral blood, obtained 28 days after the second AZD1222 dose. The sequence derives from an adult who received the AZD1222 COVID-19 vaccine. The chain has TRBV27 and TRBJ1-6; maybe TRBD1 (5 bases). CDR3 in amino acids: CASSRGQGASPLHF. CDR3 bases: TGTGCCAGCAGCAGAGGGCAGGGAGCGTCACCCCTCCACTTT.